Described below is a single T cell receptor (beta chain) sequence and its context. Its antigen is as yet unknown. These data come from a study of shared clonotypes between healthy human individuals. Study details: CD4 naive cells filled three plates per donor, CD4 memory three, CD8 naive two and CD8 memory one.

This table comes from immunoSEQ multiplex PCR, and its TCRdb copy is limited to in-frame clones, with some not included. Here the sample spans roughly 2.2 million clones, approximately 95% being singletons. Whole-study results and caveats: Richness estimates generally favored naive over memory subsets. For naive CD4 cells, 5% to 6.5% of clonotypes were shared across a few donors.

The clonotype was recovered from a man aged 18 to 30 in good health. Some clones in this sample may be carry-over from other donors' samples. The sequenced material came from naive CD4+ T cells from PBMCs. As for subset: CD45RA+ positively selected.

The DNA of the CDR3 is TGTGCCAGCACCCCGGGTGATACGCAGTATTTT. It codes for CASTPGDTQYF. The chain recombines TRBV6-6 with TRBJ2-3; no clear D. The V gene lost 7 bases and the J gene lost 6 bases, with 8 bases spanning the gap. CDR3 length equals 11 residues. Per the germline V gene, CDR1 is MNHNY and CDR2 is SVGAGI (reference sequence).